These 2 T cell receptor delta chains were sequenced from one sample in a study of gamma-delta T cells after stem cell transplantation. TCRdb re-called the RT-PCR reads via CATT. The table lists some 16,000 delta-chain clones, roughly 9% of them singletons, with around 64% in the top ten. Sequencing was carried out using gamma-delta T cells. The receptors come from a human donor. It is not recorded whose cells these are; they may come from a transplant donor.

This clone was picked up many times. Other nucleotide sequences in the sample specify the same CDR3. The chain uses TRDV2 and TRDJ1; possibly TRDD3 for D (5 bases). Germline assignment: CDR1 GEAIGNYY and CDR2 EKD. Trimming cost V 0 bases and J 1 base, with 29 bases left between them. This CDR3 is 21 amino acids long. The CDR3 loop is CACDTVECHLHTGVLTDKLIF. CDR3 DNA sequence: TGTGCCTGTGACACCGTTGAGTGCCACCTGCATACTGGTGTACTCACCGATAAACTCATCTTT.

At least ten counts were recorded for this clone. A far larger clone is just one base off, so this is likely a read error. The V call is TRDV1, the J call TRDJ1, with TRDD3 identical over 8 bases. This CDR3 contains 23 residues. V lost 9 bases, J lost 2 bases, and 35 bases stayed unmatched. Germline V gives CDR1 TSWWSYY, CDR2 QGS. The CDR3: CALPGDGPLTTMGDPIETDKLIF. CDR3 coding DNA: TGTGCTCTGCCAGGGGACGGCCCCCTGACGACCATGGGGGATCCCATCGAGACCGATAAACTCATCTTT.